The present entry profiles one T cell receptor (beta chain) with its context. This specimen includes other DNA sequences encoding the same CDR3. This CDR3 has 13 amino acids. V lost 6 bases to trimming and J lost 0 bases, with 9 bases between them. Germline V gene data show CDR1 as SEHNR and CDR2 as FQNEAQ (reference sequence). All the donors were Caucasian adults who lived in Nashville, Tennessee. The sample is drawn from a study of shared clonotypes between healthy human individuals. The method was immunoSEQ multiplex PCR; TCRdb's version includes in-frame clones alone and lacks a portion of them. The sample contains about 1.5 million clones, around 97% of which appear only once.

The source material was naive CD4+ T cells sorted from blood. The subset denotes: CD45RA+ positively selected. The chain uses TRBV7-9 and TRBJ2-7; D gene uncertain. The clonotype originates from a young man in good health. The CDR3 region has the DNA TGTGCCAGCAGTCCCAGAAGCTCCTACGAGCAGTACTTC. Its translation is CASSPRSSYEQYF.